The 21 T cell receptor beta chains presented below share a single source sample, sequenced in a study of beta chain features in type 1 diabetes. Of the isolated RNA, all was reverse transcribed, and so the sequenced material was expressed TCRB transcripts. Generated by immunoSEQ multiplex PCR, the TCRdb table keeps only in-frame clones and is missing some. The profile shows 900,000 or so clones, roughly a sixth of them singletons. Material: naive CD4+ T cells from blood. The receptor source for this set is a woman between 18 and 29 years old in good health.

In its sample, this clone was seen a few times. This rearrangement joins TRBV21-1 to TRBJ2-7; the table's D call, TRBD2, was not checked against the DNA. TRBV21-1 is shown as a pseudogene. This CDR3 has 20 residues. CDR3 residues: CASSKRGERELMGVLYEQYF. In nucleotides, the CDR3 is TGTGCCAGCAGCAAGCGTGGGGAGCGGGAGTTGATGGGAGTACTCTACGAGCAGTACTTC.

The rearrangement joins TRBV18 to TRBJ1-5, with D possibly matching TRBD1 (5 bases). This CDR3 is 16 amino acids long. CDR1 is KGHSH and CDR2 is LQKENI in the germline V gene. Trimming took 6 bases from V and 4 from J, leaving 19 bases between them. CDR3 loop: CASSRVQGGVNQPQHF. The CDR3 DNA reads TGTGCCAGCTCCCGCGTGCAGGGCGGGGTTAATCAGCCCCAGCATTTT.

This chain connects TRBV28 to TRBJ1-4; tentative D call: TRBD1 (5 bases). The CDR3 covers 14 residues. Germline values: CDR1 MDHEN, CDR2 SYDVKM. Trimming left V 8 bases short and J 7 bases short, with 17 bases between. The CDR3 spells CASGRQLRGEKLFF. The CDR3 DNA is TGTGCCAGCGGAAGACAGTTAAGGGGTGAAAAACTGTTTTTT.

The J gene is TRBJ2-1, the V gene TRBV9, with 9 bases lining up with TRBD1. The CDR3 extends over 15 amino acids. V lost 4 bases to trimming and J lost 7 bases; unmatched junction nucleotides: 9. Germline V lookup: CDR1 SGDLS, CDR2 YYNGEE. CDR3 sequence reads: CASSPRQGESNEQFF. DNA for the CDR3: TGTGCCAGCAGCCCCCGACAGGGGGAAAGTAATGAGCAGTTCTTC.

V and J are TRBV9 and TRBJ2-1, with no clear D. CDR1 SGDLS and CDR2 YYNGEE come from the germline V gene. Trimming took off 0 bases at V and 9 bases at J, with 10 bases between the two ends. The CDR3 contains 13 residues. The CDR3 spells CASSVGSTGEQFF. As DNA, the CDR3 is TGTGCCAGCAGCGTAGGGAGTACTGGTGAGCAGTTCTTC.

This clone was seen only a few times. This rearrangement joins TRBV7-8 to TRBJ2-2; possible D gene TRBD2, 5 bases. The ends were cut back, 0 bases at V and 13 bases at J, with 6 bases in the middle. CDR3 length equals 11 residues. CDR1 is SGHVS, CDR2 FQNEAQ, per germline. CDR3 in DNA: TGTGCCAGCAGCTTAGCGGCGGGGCTGTTTTTT. This sequence encodes CASSLAAGLFF.

J is TRBJ2-1 and V is TRBV29-1; TRBD2 agrees at 11 bases. CDR3 length equals 14 residues. Germline V CDR1 and CDR2: SQVTM, ANQGSEA. V dropped 6 bases and J dropped 3; count of bases not matched to a gene: 4. The CDR3 coding sequence is TGCAGCGTCGAAACTAGCGGGGGCTACAATGAGCAGTTCTTC. Its translation: CSVETSGGYNEQFF.

J is TRBJ2-3 and V is TRBV27; perhaps TRBD2 as D (5 bases). This CDR3 is built from 16 residues. The V end was cut by 6 bases, the J end by 2 bases, with 18 bases between. The germline V gene has CDR1 MNHEY and CDR2 SMNVEV (reference sequence). CDR3 DNA sequence: TGTGCCAGCAGCCCGAGGGCCGGGTGGCACACAGATACGCAGTATTTT. It specifies CASSPRAGWHTDTQYF.

This clone has more than one count but fewer than ten. This chain uses TRBV5-1 with TRBJ2-1, with D perhaps TRBD2 (5 bases). CDR1 is SGHRS, CDR2 YFSETQ, per germline. This CDR3 is 16 amino acids long. V dropped 0 bases and J dropped 6 bases, with 16 bases sitting between them. The DNA for the CDR3 is TGCGCCAGCAGCTTGGCCAGAGGAGGACGCTCCAATGAGCAGTTCTTC. It specifies CASSLARGGRSNEQFF.

This clone was seen only a few times. The genes are TRBV2 and TRBJ1-2, with 9 bases matching TRBD1. The CDR3 runs 13 residues. CDR1 and CDR2 (germline): SNHLY, FYNNEI. In DNA form, the CDR3 reads TGTGCTTCTGAGACAGGGGGAGGCTATGGCTACACCTTC. Amino acids: CASETGGGYGYTF.

This clone was counted between two and nine times. V gene TRBV5-5 combines with J gene TRBJ2-1; D gene uncertain. V lost 0 bases and J 12 bases, leaving 13 bases between the germline ends. This CDR3 is built from 13 residues. Germline CDR1 is SGHKS and CDR2 is YYEKEE (reference sequence). CDR3 loop: CASSLDGLSGQFF. DNA of the CDR3: TGTGCCAGCAGCTTGGACGGATTATCCGGGCAGTTCTTC.

This clone was seen a few times. This chain uses TRBV5-1 with TRBJ1-1; D call uncertain. The germline V gene has CDR1 SGHRS and CDR2 YFSETQ. V gave up 2 bases and J gave up 1 base, with 3 bases separating them. The CDR3 is made up of 12 amino acids. The DNA of the CDR3 is TGCGCCAGCAGCTTAGCGAACACTGAAGCTTTCTTT. Residues: CASSLANTEAFF.

V gene TRBV4-3 combines with J gene TRBJ2-7, with TRBD2 as a possible D gene (6 bases). This CDR3 has 17 residues. Germline V gene lookup returns CDR1 LGHNA and CDR2 YSLEER. V lost 0 bases and J lost 0, with 15 bases in between. CDR3 nucleotides: TGCGCCAGCAGCCAAGATATCGGGGGAGTTAACTCCTACGAGCAGTACTTC. Its translation: CASSQDIGGVNSYEQYF.

With respect to this clone: The sample has other DNA sequences that encode this CDR3 too. V and J are TRBV11-2 and TRBJ2-5; D is unclear. The CDR3 consists of 12 residues. Trimming pared 1 base from V and 2 bases from J, leaving 2 bases between. Germline loops: CDR1 SGHAT, CDR2 FQNNGV. CDR3 region: CASSLGQETQYF. CDR3 nucleotide sequence: TGTGCCAGCAGCTTAGGACAAGAGACCCAGTACTTC.

This clone was detected a few times. The rearrangement uses TRBV4-3 and TRBJ2-5; 10 nucleotides agree with TRBD2. The CDR3 extends over 14 amino acids. Trimming at V came to 4 bases and at J to 5 bases, leaving 4 bases not matched to a gene. Germline values: CDR1 LGHNA, CDR2 YSLEER. The CDR3 bases are TGCGCCAGCAGCCCTAGGACTAGCGGTGAGACCCAGTACTTC. Translating it yields CASSPRTSGETQYF.

This clone occurred a few times. The chain uses TRBV7-2 and TRBJ2-7, with D perhaps matching TRBD2 (6 bases). The V gene lost 0 bases and the J gene lost 6 bases, with 21 bases spanning the gap. CDR3 length: 17 amino acids. Germline V gene sequence: CDR1 SGHTA, CDR2 FQGNSA. The CDR3, as DNA: TGTGCCAGCAGCTTAGCGGGAGGATGGAGGGCTACGGGCGAGCAGTACTTC. Protein sequence: CASSLAGGWRATGEQYF.

This clone has just a few counts. The rearrangement joins TRBV7-2 to TRBJ2-7; D gene ambiguous. Trimming pared 5 bases from V and 4 bases from J, leaving 18 bases between. The CDR3 runs 15 residues. Germline-derived CDR1 and CDR2 are SGHTA and FQGNSA. The CDR3 spells CASSLALNLGYEQYF. DNA for the CDR3: TGTGCCAGCAGCCTCGCTCTCAACTTGGGTTACGAGCAGTACTTC.

With regard to this clone: Other nucleotide sequences in the sample specify the same CDR3. The chain uses TRBV23-1 and TRBJ2-1, with 8 bases fitting TRBD2. TRBV23-1 is annotated as an ORF whose role is uncertain. The ends lost 3 bases at V and 0 bases at J; junction bases unmatched: 4. CDR3 length: 16 amino acids. The CDR3, as DNA: TGCGCCAGCAGTCATGCGGGGGGAAGCTCCTACAATGAGCAGTTCTTC. It specifies CASSHAGGSSYNEQFF.

The CDR3 reads CASTATGYFTDTQYF. CDR3 nucleotides: TGTGCCAGCACCGCGACAGGCTATTTCACAGATACGCAGTATTTT. This rearrangement joins TRBV9 to TRBJ2-3, with D tentatively TRBD1 (6 bases). The CDR3 covers 15 residues. Germline CDR1 and CDR2: SGDLS and YYNGEE. V lost 6 bases and J lost 2, with 16 bases in between.

The V and J genes are TRBV5-1 and TRBJ1-2; D is unclear. Germline V CDR1 and CDR2: SGHRS, YFSETQ. CDR3 length: 15 residues. V was pared by 0 bases and J by 2 bases, with 11 bases between. CDR3 amino acids: CASSLGEDLNYGYTF. CDR3 nucleotides: TGCGCCAGCAGCTTGGGCGAAGACCTCAACTATGGCTACACCTTC.

This chain links TRBV18 with TRBJ2-6, with 7 bases lining up with TRBD1. The CDR3 has 18 amino acids. Germline assignment: CDR1 KGHSH and CDR2 LQKENI. Unmatched junction bases numbered 9, after V lost 4 bases and J lost 0 bases. Written as DNA, the CDR3 is TGTGCCAGCTCACGTATAGGACAGGTTACCTCTGGGGCCAACGTCCTGACTTTC. This sequence encodes CASSRIGQVTSGANVLTF.